These 3 T cell receptor beta chains were sequenced from one sample in a study of T cell responses to AZD1222 COVID-19 vaccine. Produced via immunoSEQ multiplex PCR; TCRdb's table is partial and in-frame only. The sample consists of some 160,000 clones, 90% to 95% of them appearing once. The input for sequencing was peripheral blood, taken on day 0 of AZD1222 vaccination. Source of these receptors: an adult in good health.

This chain links TRBV5-1 with TRBJ2-7, with TRBD1 identical over 11 bases. CDR1 and CDR2 (germline): SGHRS, YFSETQ. This CDR3 comprises 15 residues. J gave up 7 bases and V 0 bases, and 6 bases lay outside the gene matches. The DNA of the CDR3 is TGCGCCAGCAGCTTGGGAGTGGACAGGGGGCAGGAGCAGTACTTC. Translation gives CASSLGVDRGQEQYF.

This chain joins TRBV5-1 and TRBJ1-2; 7 bases fit TRBD1. Germline V gives CDR1 SGHRS, CDR2 YFSETQ. This CDR3 spans 16 amino acids. V shed 4 bases, J shed 4 bases, and the junction held 13 bases outside the gene matches. The CDR3 nucleotides are TGCGCCAGCAGCCGTTCTCCGGGACAGCCTTCCTATGGCTACACCTTC. It is translated as CASSRSPGQPSYGYTF.

The gene calls are TRBV28 and TRBJ2-3; D tentatively reads TRBD1 or TRBD2 (5 bases each). V lost 4 bases and J lost 8, with 10 bases in between. Germline lookup yields CDR1 MDHEN and CDR2 SYDVKM. The CDR3 spans 12 residues. As DNA, the CDR3 is TGTGCCAGCAGTTGGGGGAGAGGTACGCAGTATTTT. Its protein is CASSWGRGTQYF.